This is a list of T cell receptor beta chains from one sample in a study of PD-L1 blockade in urothelial cancer. TCRdb's table, derived via immunoSEQ multiplex PCR, lists solely in-frame clones and lacks some. The data hold roughly 87,000 clones, with approximately 86% observed a single time. The sample in question was PBMCs, obtained around atezolizumab (anti-PD-L1) treatment. These receptors came from a woman aged 70-85 years with urothelial cancer. Both conserved end residues are part of each CDR3. Fields, in order: CDR3 protein, CDR3 DNA, J gene, D gene, V gene, clone size. The D gene is left open where the match is weak. Not every row has a clone size; where given, it reads once, few, many or a size class.

CASSRTGTGNTEAFF,TGTGCCAGCAGCAGAACCGGGACAGGGAACACTGAAGCTTTCTTT,TRBJ1-1,TRBD1,TRBV9,NA
CASSSGLQSDEQFF,TGCGCCAGCAGCTCGGGACTGCAGAGCGATGAGCAGTTCTTC,TRBJ2-1,NA,TRBV5-1,NA
CASSWTSRPQETQYF,TGTGCCAGCAGTTGGACTAGTCGACCCCAAGAGACCCAGTACTTC,TRBJ2-5,TRBD2,TRBV6-7,NA
CASSPSFYGNTEAFF,TGCGCCAGCAGCCCGTCTTTCTATGGGAACACTGAAGCTTTCTTT,TRBJ1-1,NA,TRBV5-1,NA
CASSLGPGDEQFF,TGTGCCAGCAGCTTAGGGCCGGGTGATGAGCAGTTCTTC,TRBJ2-1,NA,TRBV7-7,NA
CASIKRLEGRGTEAFF,TGTGCCAGTATTAAAAGGTTGGAAGGGAGGGGCACTGAAGCTTTCTTT,TRBJ1-1,NA,TRBV19,NA
CSVEPLTGTVVEQYF,TGCAGCGTTGAGCCACTAACCGGGACAGTGGTCGAGCAGTACTTC,TRBJ2-7,TRBD1,TRBV29-1,NA
CASSPGPSGNTIYF,TGCGCCAGCAGCCCGGGTCCCTCTGGAAACACCATATATTTT,TRBJ1-3,NA,TRBV5-1,NA
CATLRGYGYTF,TGTGCCACCCTCCGAGGCTATGGCTACACCTTC,TRBJ1-2,NA,TRBV6-1,NA
CASSPEAFF,TGTGCCAGCAGCCCGGAAGCTTTCTTT,TRBJ1-1,NA,TRBV7-6,NA
CASSWREGLYEQYF,TGTGCCAGCAGTTGGCGGGAGGGCCTGTACGAGCAGTACTTC,TRBJ2-7,TRBD2,TRBV27,NA
CASSLGNTDTGELFF,TGCGCCAGCAGCTTGGGCAACACCGACACCGGGGAGCTGTTTTTT,TRBJ2-2,NA,TRBV5-1,few
CASSPGQGLTQETQYF,TGTGCCAGCAGCCCCGGACAGGGCCTCACCCAAGAGACCCAGTACTTC,TRBJ2-5,TRBD1,TRBV4-2,NA
CASSWTSGRVDTQYF,TGTGCCAGCAGTTGGACTAGCGGGAGGGTAGATACGCAGTATTTT,TRBJ2-3,TRBD2,TRBV2,NA
CASRPGGPWDTQYF,TGTGCCAGCAGGCCGGGAGGGCCATGGGATACGCAGTATTTT,TRBJ2-3,TRBD2,TRBV27,NA
CASSLFAGAGGNTIYF,TGTGCCAGCAGTTTATTTGCAGGGGCCGGGGGAAACACCATATATTTT,TRBJ1-3,NA,TRBV27,NA
CASSEQGAVETQYF,TGCGCCAGCAGTGAACAGGGGGCGGTGGAGACCCAGTACTTC,TRBJ2-5,TRBD1,TRBV10-1,NA
CASSSQPLGGAGMTDTQYF,TGCGCCAGCAGCTCTCAGCCCCTCGGGGGGGCGGGAATGACAGATACGCAGTATTTT,TRBJ2-3,TRBD2,TRBV5-1,NA
CATRRDQETQYF,TGCGCCACCCGGCGGGACCAAGAGACCCAGTACTTC,TRBJ2-5,NA,TRBV5-1,NA
CASSLEGQGVGSEAFF,TGCGCCAGCAGCTTGGAGGGACAGGGGGTTGGGTCTGAAGCTTTCTTT,TRBJ1-1,TRBD1,TRBV5-1,NA
CASKSGPQGEQFF,TGTGCCAGCAAATCAGGACCACAGGGTGAGCAGTTCTTC,TRBJ2-1,NA,TRBV5-4,NA
CATSRAGQTNSPLHF,TGTGCCACCAGCAGGGCTGGACAGACAAATTCACCCCTCCACTTT,TRBJ1-6,NA,TRBV15,NA
CASSSGLSETQYF,TGTGCCAGCAGCTCGGGACTCTCAGAGACCCAGTACTTC,TRBJ2-5,NA,TRBV9,NA
CASSLSPGTGAGDTQYF,TGTGCCAGCAGCCTAAGTCCCGGGACAGGAGCTGGGGATACGCAGTATTTT,TRBJ2-3,TRBD1,TRBV9,NA
CASSQDLSLYNSPLHF,TGCGCCAGCAGCCAAGATCTGAGTCTCTATAATTCACCCCTCCACTTT,TRBJ1-6,NA,TRBV4-3,NA
CASSQVWGLYEQYF,TGTGCCAGCAGCCAAGTTTGGGGACTCTACGAGCAGTACTTC,TRBJ2-7,NA,TRBV4-2,NA
CASSRQEDEQYF,TGTGCCAGCTCACGACAGGAAGACGAGCAGTACTTC,TRBJ2-7,NA,TRBV18,NA
CASSPLPSGSYEQYF,TGCGCCAGCAGCCCCTTGCCTAGCGGTTCCTACGAGCAGTACTTC,TRBJ2-7,TRBD2,TRBV5-1,NA
CASSQDEGGGELFF,TGCGCCAGCAGCCAAGATGAGGGAGGCGGGGAGCTGTTTTTT,TRBJ2-2,NA,TRBV4-3,NA
CASSNSYGGNEQYF,TGTGCCAGCAGCAATAGTTACGGGGGGAACGAGCAGTACTTC,TRBJ2-7,NA,TRBV21-1,once
CATPFDGTFHSNQPQHF,TGTGCCACTCCCTTCGATGGGACATTCCATAGCAATCAGCCCCAGCATTTT,TRBJ1-5,NA,TRBV27,NA